This is a list of T cell receptor beta chains from one sample in a study of blood T cell repertoires in COVID-19. Here immunoSEQ multiplex PCR was the method, and the copy in TCRdb shows in-frame clones only, minus some. The top ten clones hold more than 1% of a sample with around 370,000 clones, around 90% of them seen once. The sequenced sample was PBMCs or T cells enriched from blood (not recorded which). The receptors stem from a woman aged 18 to 35 who had recovered from COVID-19. The CDR3 runs from the conserved cysteine through the conserved F or W. Each record gives: D gene, J gene, V gene, clone size, CDR3 protein, CDR3 DNA. A D gene is named only where the DNA matches it firmly. Rows may omit the clone size; those that give it use once, few, many or a size class.

>NA|TRBJ1-1|TRBV6-5|NA
CASKLDNHQNTEAFF
TGTGCCAGCAAACTGGACAACCACCAGAACACTGAAGCTTTCTTT
>NA|TRBJ1-5|TRBV7-6|NA
CASSLNGGLSSQPQHF
TGTGCCAGCAGCTTAAACGGTGGGCTCAGTTCACAGCCCCAGCATTTT
>NA|TRBJ2-7|TRBV28|NA
CASSLRGSVPQYF
TGTGCCAGCAGTTTGAGAGGATCGGTGCCGCAGTACTTC
>NA|TRBJ2-1|TRBV7-3|NA
CASSYRGNEQFF
TGTGCCAGCAGCTATCGGGGGAATGAGCAGTTCTTC
>TRBD2|TRBJ2-5|TRBV6-1|NA
CASSVGTSGGRETQYF
TGTGCCAGCAGTGTCGGAACTAGCGGGGGTAGAGAGACCCAGTACTTC
>TRBD1|TRBJ1-4|TRBV6-1|NA
CASSEIQGSNEKLFF
TGTGCCAGCAGTGAAATACAGGGGAGTAACGAAAAACTGTTTTTT
>NA|TRBJ1-1|TRBV14|NA
CASSQVPGYTEAFF
TGTGCCAGCAGCCAAGTACCGGGGTACACTGAAGCTTTCTTT
>NA|TRBJ2-2|TRBV2|NA
CASSVVTGELFF
TGTGCCAGCAGTGTAGTCACCGGGGAGCTGTTTTTT
>TRBD1|TRBJ1-3|TRBV4-1|NA
CASSLSGGLDTIYF
TGCGCCAGCAGCCTCTCAGGGGGCTTAGACACCATATATTTT
>NA|TRBJ1-2|TRBV5-4|NA
CASSSFGGLYGYTF
TGTGCCAGCAGCTCATTCGGCGGGCTCTATGGCTACACCTTC
>NA|TRBJ1-1|TRBV28|NA
CASSFFAGSGTEAFF
TGTGCCAGCAGTTTCTTTGCCGGGTCGGGGACTGAAGCTTTCTTT
>NA|TRBJ1-5|TRBV9|NA
CASSVLTDQPQHF
TGTGCCAGCAGCGTTCTTACGGATCAGCCCCAGCATTTT
>NA|TRBJ1-6|TRBV28|NA
CASRDRNSPLHF
TGTGCCAGCAGGGACAGAAATTCACCCCTCCACTTT
>NA|TRBJ2-7|TRBV9|NA
CASSESAYDDEQYF
TGTGCCAGCAGCGAAAGCGCCTATGATGACGAGCAGTACTTC
>NA|TRBJ2-2|TRBV7-3|NA
CASSSASGTGELFF
TGTGCCAGCAGCTCAGCGTCAGGGACCGGGGAGCTGTTTTTT
>NA|TRBJ1-1|TRBV10-1|NA
CASIIEYSDSEAFF
TGCGCCAGTATTATTGAGTATTCTGACAGTGAAGCTTTCTTT
>NA|TRBJ1-4|TRBV10-3|NA
CATRARDSTNEKLFF
TGTGCCACCCGGGCTAGGGACTCTACTAATGAAAAACTGTTTTTT
>TRBD1|TRBJ2-3|TRBV2|NA
CASSLDRGGADTQYF
TGTGCCAGCAGTCTCGACAGGGGAGGCGCAGATACGCAGTATTTT
>NA|TRBJ2-5|TRBV9|NA
CASSPQVGGQETQYF
TGTGCCAGCAGCCCCCAGGTAGGGGGACAAGAGACCCAGTACTTC
>NA|TRBJ1-6|TRBV5-1|NA
CASSSGARGSPLHF
TGCGCCAGCAGCTCAGGGGCCCGGGGCTCACCCCTCCACTTT
>TRBD2|TRBJ2-5|TRBV5-4|NA
CASSLPLAGGLETQYF
TGTGCCAGCAGCTTGCCGCTAGCGGGGGGGTTGGAGACCCAGTACTTC
>NA|TRBJ1-2|TRBV19|NA
CASFEQGDYGYTF
TGTGCCAGTTTTGAGCAGGGTGACTATGGCTACACCTTC
>NA|TRBJ1-4|TRBV25-1|NA
CASSEHRGATNEKLFF
TGTGCCAGCAGTGAACATCGGGGGGCAACTAATGAAAAACTGTTTTTT
>TRBD1|TRBJ2-5|TRBV11-3|NA
CASSARTGARETQYF
TGTGCCAGCAGCGCCCGGACAGGGGCTCGAGAGACCCAGTACTTC
>NA|TRBJ2-4|TRBV6-1|once
CASSEVGRILKNIQYF
TGTGCCAGCAGTGAAGTTGGGCGAATCCTGAAAAACATTCAGTACTTC
>TRBD1|TRBJ2-7|TRBV6-5|NA
CASRPWTGNYEQYF
TGTGCCAGCAGACCTTGGACAGGGAACTACGAGCAGTACTTC
>NA|TRBJ2-3|TRBV11-2|NA
CASSSSTDTQYF
TGTGCCAGCAGCTCGTCCACAGATACGCAGTATTTT
>NA|TRBJ1-5|TRBV28|once
CASSASGKGYHF
TGTGCCAGCAGCGCCTCAGGGAAGGGGTATCATTTT
>NA|TRBJ1-5|TRBV7-9|NA
CASSRSSSNQPQHF
TGTGCCAGCAGCCGGAGCTCGAGCAATCAGCCCCAGCATTTT
>TRBD1|TRBJ2-3|TRBV4-3|NA
CASSQEQADRVFFITDTQYF
TGCGCCAGCAGCCAAGAGCAAGCGGACAGGGTGTTTTTTATCACAGATACGCAGTATTTT
>NA|TRBJ2-7|TRBV5-1|NA
CASSFGGAEQYF
TGCGCCAGCAGCTTTGGGGGCGCCGAGCAGTACTTC
>NA|TRBJ1-1|TRBV2|NA
CASTPTGWDGTEAFF
TGTGCCAGCACCCCCACAGGGTGGGATGGGACTGAAGCTTTCTTT
>TRBD1|TRBJ2-1|TRBV5-1|NA
CATREMTTGGHEQFF
TGCGCCACCAGGGAGATGACGACAGGGGGACATGAGCAGTTCTTC
>NA|TRBJ2-3|TRBV7-2|NA
CASSLDGGTDTQYF
TGTGCCAGCAGCTTAGACGGGGGCACAGATACGCAGTATTTT
>NA|TRBJ1-1|TRBV6-5|NA
CASAGGLVEAFF
TGTGCCTCCGCCGGGGGGCTGGTTGAAGCTTTCTTT
>NA|TRBJ2-1|TRBV5-1|NA
CASSFEGRVNEQFF
TGCGCCAGCAGCTTCGAGGGCCGAGTCAATGAGCAGTTCTTC
>TRBD1|TRBJ1-5|TRBV6-5|once
CASSYSGQGHQPQHF
TGTGCCAGCAGTTACTCGGGACAGGGACATCAGCCCCAGCATTTT
>TRBD2|TRBJ2-1|TRBV27|NA
CASSERGVYNEQFF
TGTGCCAGCAGCGAGCGGGGGGTTTACAATGAGCAGTTCTTC
>TRBD1|TRBJ1-1|TRBV30|NA
CAWTGGNTEAFF
TGTGCCTGGACAGGGGGAAACACTGAAGCTTTCTTT
>NA|TRBJ1-5|TRBV23-1|NA
CASSQSRTPQHF
TGCGCCAGCAGTCAATCGAGAACCCCCCAGCATTTT
>TRBD2|TRBJ2-2|TRBV4-1|few
CASSRGTSRTSDGGGELFF
TGCGCCAGCAGCCGAGGGACTAGTAGAACTTCGGATGGTGGCGGGGAGCTGTTTTTT
>TRBD2|TRBJ2-1|TRBV6-1|NA
CASSEASSGGYNEQFF
TGTGCCAGCAGTGAAGCGTCTAGCGGGGGGTACAATGAGCAGTTCTTC
>NA|TRBJ1-4|TRBV29-1|NA
CSVDARGAGEKLFF
TGCAGCGTCGATGCGAGAGGCGCCGGTGAAAAACTGTTTTTT
>NA|TRBJ1-1|TRBV5-1|NA
CASSFQGGDTEAFF
TGCGCCAGCAGCTTTCAAGGCGGGGACACTGAAGCTTTCTTT